This TCR beta chain was recovered during a study of blood T cell repertoires in COVID-19. The overall study: In each case, the material was cDNA or gDNA derived from T cells, B-cell-depleted T cells, or PBMCs.

Per the original data handling: Amplification from reference gene primers served as the basis for estimated nucleated cell counts. Generated by immunoSEQ multiplex PCR, the TCRdb table keeps only in-frame clones and is missing some. V and J calls and clone size are given by that table; D and trimming were obtained from the DNA. Here the sample spans roughly 250,000 clones, around 85% being singletons. V was cut by 0 bases and J by 2 bases, with 10 bases left in between. The CDR3 has 15 residues. Germline V gene sequence: CDR1 ENHRY, CDR2 SYGVKD. This sequence was found in a human donor with COVID-19, enrolled during active disease. The donor label of this sample is uncertain. This chain links TRBV10-3 with TRBJ1-1; D is unresolved. Input material: peripheral blood. The CDR3 loop is CAISESIGLNTEAFF. The DNA for the CDR3 is TGTGCCATCAGTGAGTCGATAGGACTAAACACTGAAGCTTTCTTT.